Shown below are 30 T cell receptor beta chains from a single sample sequenced in a study of tumor-infiltrating lymphocytes in primary liver carcinoma. The authors took blood RNA from unsorted whole blood and also extracted germline DNA. Total RNA (roughly 550 ng) served as template for TCR beta cDNA synthesis primed by a constant-region primer. ARM-PCR, slightly modified, supplied the TCR beta libraries through three nested multiplex PCR rounds. TRBV1-TRBV30 forward and Cbeta reverse primers drove the first two roughly 10-cycle rounds. A single record per CDR3 protein comes from TCRdb applying MiXCR to the multiplex PCR reads. This table has a few hundred thousand distinct CDR3 sequences, roughly 60% appearing once. Sequenced input: peripheral blood. These receptor sequences come from a woman aged 30 to 39 with primary liver carcinoma and hepatitis B virus infection.

On this clonotype: Being one base from a much bigger clone, this may be a read error. The CDR3 nucleotides are TGTGCCATCAGTGACGGACAGGGGGGCGATACCCAGTACTTC. Translation gives CAISDGQGGDTQYF. This chain connects TRBV10-3 to TRBJ2-5, with TRBD1 identical over 10 bases. The CDR3 extends over 14 amino acids. The germline gives CDR1 ENHRY, CDR2 SYGVKD. With V trimmed by 3 bases and J by 8 bases, 6 bases remained unmatched.

This clonotype was counted only a few times. V usage is TRBV5-6 and J usage is TRBJ2-3; D unclear. With 0 bases removed from V and 5 bases from J, the gap between germline ends came to 13 bases. Germline V gene sequence: CDR1 SGHDT, CDR2 YYEEEE. CDR3 length: 15 amino acids. CDR3 bases: TGTGCCAGCAGCTTGGACCTAGGGATGGGAGATACGCAGTATTTT. It encodes CASSLDLGMGDTQYF.

The V gene is TRBV6-6, the J gene TRBJ2-1; possibly TRBD1 or TRBD2 for D (7 bases each). The CDR3 length is 16 residues. Germline CDR1 MNHNY, CDR2 SVGAGI (reference sequence). Trimming stripped 6 bases from V and 2 bases from J, with 17 bases between. The CDR3 loop reads CASRISGGVAYNEQFF. CDR3 nucleotide sequence: TGTGCCAGCAGGATATCAGGGGGGGTCGCCTACAATGAGCAGTTCTTC.

Note on this clonotype: This may be a read error: a much more frequent sequence differs by one nucleotide. The rearrangement links TRBV29-1 to TRBJ1-1; 7 bases align to TRBD1. Germline V lookup: CDR1 SQVTM, CDR2 ANQGSEA. This CDR3 region has 14 residues. DNA for the CDR3: TGCAGCGTTGAAGTTAATCGGGACAGCACTGAAACTTTCTTT. Translation gives CSVEVNRDSTETFF.

Remarks on this clonotype: A read error may be the cause here, since a much bigger clone is one base away. The CDR3 carries no conserved terminal phenylalanine or tryptophan, so it likely arises from a read error. This chain joins TRBV29-1 and TRBJ2-6; D unresolved. Germline V lookup: CDR1 SQVTM, CDR2 ANQGSEA. V was trimmed by 4 bases and J by 2 bases, leaving 9 bases between them. CDR3 size: 14 residues. Here the CDR3 DNA reads TGCAGCGTTGTACCAGATACTGGGGCCAACGTCCTGACTTAC. It translates to CSVVPDTGANVLTY.

The chain joins TRBV6-1 to TRBJ2-7, with TRBD2 matching 10 bases. From germline, CDR1 is MNHNS and CDR2 SASEGT. The CDR3 has 14 amino acids. V gave up 4 bases and J gave up 3 bases; unmatched junction bases: 3. The CDR3 sequence is CASSVLAGVYEQYF. The CDR3 DNA sequence: TGTGCCAGCAGTGTCCTAGCGGGAGTCTACGAGCAGTACTTC.

On this clonotype: Germline is not matched at one junction end, which may reflect a read error. The gene calls are TRBV7-8 and TRBJ1-5; 7 positions agree with TRBD1. The CDR3 totals 18 residues. The germline V gene has CDR1 SGHVS and CDR2 FQNEAQ. CDR3 bases: TGTGTCAGCAGCTTAGTGCCGGGACAGTCCTTGAGCAATCAGCCCCAGCATTTT. Encoded protein: CVSSLVPGQSLSNQPQHF. The variable domain in full, completed from reference TRBV7-8 and TRBJ1-5, reads GAGVSQSPRYKVAKRGQDVALRCDPISGHVSLFWYQQALGQGPEFLTYFQNEAQLDKSGLPSDRFFAERPEGSVSTLKIQRTQQEDSAVYLCVSSLVPGQSLSNQPQHFGDGTRLSIL.

This clonotype appeared a few times. The rearrangement uses TRBV6-5 and TRBJ2-3, with TRBD1 matching 9 bases. This CDR3 is built from 15 residues. Per the germline V gene, CDR1 is MNHEY and CDR2 is SVGAGI. The trim removed 6 bases at V and 5 bases at J, leaving 9 bases unmatched. CDR3 in amino acids: CASSIQGAPRDTQYF. CDR3 bases: TGTGCCAGCAGCATACAGGGGGCGCCCCGAGATACGCAGTATTTT.

This clonotype was observed once. V usage is TRBV11-2 and J usage is TRBJ2-7; possibly TRBD1 or TRBD2 for D (5 bases each). This CDR3 region has 12 residues. Trimming shortened V by 11 bases and J by 10 bases, and 21 bases separated the two germline ends. In germline, CDR1 is SGHAT, CDR2 FQNNGV. The CDR3 region is CACRGEKYGQYF. CDR3 DNA: TGTGCCTGTAGGGGAGAAAAATACGGACAGTACTTC.

Turning to this clonotype: A much more abundant neighbour one base away suggests this may be a read error. The rearrangement links TRBV6-1 to TRBJ1-6; maybe TRBD1 (6 bases). Germline V gene lookup returns CDR1 MNHNS and CDR2 SASEGT. The CDR3 is made up of 14 amino acids. V lost 0 bases and J 15 bases, leaving 15 bases between the germline ends. This chain's CDR3 is CASSEARGGPLLHF. The CDR3 bases are TGTGCCAGCAGTGAAGCTAGGGGGGGACCCCTCCTCCACTTT.

Many counts were recorded for this clonotype. The chain couples TRBV12-3 or TRBV12-4 to TRBJ2-2; TRBD2 agrees at 8 bases. Trimming at V came to 4 bases and at J to 4 bases, leaving 5 bases not matched to a gene. The length of the CDR3 is 15 residues. This CDR3 is CASSSTSARTGELFF. CDR3 nucleotides: TGTGCCAGCAGTTCGACTAGCGCCCGCACCGGGGAGCTGTTTTTT.

On this clonotype itself: The junction departs from the called germline gene at one end, perhaps through a read error. The chain couples TRBV6-5 to TRBJ2-5; D gene unclear. The CDR3 extends over 15 amino acids. Germline-derived CDR1 and CDR2 are MNHEY and SVGAGI. In DNA, the CDR3 is TGTGCCAGCAGTTACTCGAACAGACGAAAGGAGACCCGGTACTTC. It is translated as CASSYSNRRKETRYF.

The genes are TRBV5-4 and TRBJ2-5; TRBD1 aligns across 8 bases. The CDR3 is made up of 15 amino acids. After removal of 4 bases from V and 1 base from J, the junction contained 6 bases not matched to a gene. The germline CDR1 and CDR2 sequences are SGHNT and YYREEE (reference sequence). CDR3 nucleotides: TGTGCCAGCAGCATTACAGGGGGAGTCCAAGAGACCCAGTACTTC. Translation: CASSITGGVQETQYF.

This clonotype was seen repeatedly, ten times or more. The chain employs TRBV29-1 and TRBJ1-1; 8 bases are a match to TRBD1. This CDR3 has 13 amino acids. Trimming cost V 7 bases and J 8 bases; bases outside gene matches: 12. Germline values: CDR1 SQVTM, CDR2 ANQGSEA. For the CDR3, the DNA is TGCAGCGGTACGGACAGGGTCGACGGGGAAGCTTTCTTT. Its translation is CSGTDRVDGEAFF. Full variable domain (outside the CDR3, taken from reference TRBV29-1 and TRBJ1-1): SAVISQKPSRDICQRGTSLTIQCQVDSQVTMMFWYRQQPGQSLTLIATANQGSEATYESGFVIDKFPISRPNLTFSTLTVSNMSPEDSSIYLCSGTDRVDGEAFFGQGTRLTVV.

With regard to this clonotype: This may come from a read error, since a much larger clone is one base off. This rearrangement joins TRBV29-1 to TRBJ1-2; D ambiguous. This CDR3 region has 14 residues. The germline V and J ends were trimmed by 6 bases and 1 base, with 15 bases remaining between them. Germline loops: CDR1 SQVTM, CDR2 ANQGSEA. CDR3 region: CSVTGWEINYGYTF. In DNA form, the CDR3 reads TGCAGCGTCACGGGCTGGGAGATTAACTATGGCTACACCTTC.

The chain joins TRBV14 to TRBJ1-2; 8 bases match TRBD1. CDR1 and CDR2 (germline): SGHDN, FVKESK. V dropped 3 bases and J dropped 4; count of bases not matched to a gene: 7. CDR3 length: 15 residues. The CDR3 DNA reads TGTGCCAGCAGCCAGAGGGGGACAGGCCCCTATGGCTACACCTTC. It specifies CASSQRGTGPYGYTF.

Points on this clonotype: This may be a read error: a much more frequent sequence differs by one nucleotide. The chain recombines TRBV4-2 with TRBJ2-1, with TRBD2 identical over 10 bases. The V and J ends lost 5 bases and 9 bases, in that order; junction bases with no gene match: 13. Per germline, CDR1 LGHNA and CDR2 YNFKEQ. The CDR3 spans 16 residues. As DNA, the CDR3 is TGTGCCAGCAGCACAGAACCTCTAGCGGGAGAGGGTGAGCAGTTCTTC. It codes for CASSTEPLAGEGEQFF.

With respect to this clonotype: A read error may be the cause here, since a much bigger clone is one base away. The gene calls are TRBV6-2 or TRBV6-3 and TRBJ1-5, with a possible D match to TRBD1 (6 bases). The V and J ends lost 2 bases and 5 bases respectively, with 16 bases between them. CDR1 is MNHEY and CDR2 is SVGEGT in the germline V gene. This CDR3 region has 16 residues. CDR3 sequence: CASSYAAGDRDQPQHF. CDR3 DNA sequence: TGTGCCAGCAGTTACGCGGCAGGGGACCGGGATCAGCCCCAGCATTTT.

This clonotype occurred a few times. The V gene is TRBV6-2 or TRBV6-3, the J gene TRBJ2-5; the match to TRBD2 covers 8 bases. From germline, CDR1 is MNHEY and CDR2 SVGEGT. The CDR3 consists of 15 residues. V shed 4 bases and J 5 bases; nucleotides not matched to a gene: 9. DNA for the CDR3: TGTGCCAGCAGTTTCCCAAGCGGGAGTGGCGAGACCCAGTACTTC. It translates to CASSFPSGSGETQYF.

The rearrangement uses TRBV5-6 and TRBJ2-2; 7 bases map to TRBD2. The CDR3 has 15 residues. The ends lost 4 bases at V and 2 bases at J; junction bases unmatched: 5. Germline V gives CDR1 SGHDT, CDR2 YYEEEE. This CDR3 is CASSPGLFNTGELFF. The CDR3 DNA follows: TGTGCCAGCAGCCCGGGACTATTTAACACCGGGGAGCTGTTTTTT.

Note on this clonotype: A much larger clonotype is one base distant, so this may be a read error. The chain combines TRBV6-1 with TRBJ2-1; perhaps D is TRBD1 or TRBD2 (5 bases each). Trimming removed 8 bases from V and 0 bases from J, with 14 bases in between. Germline CDR1 reads MNHNS; CDR2 reads SASEGT. The CDR3 sequence is 15 residues long. CDR3 nucleotides: TGTGCCAGCTCCTTCTGGGACCCCTCCTACAATGAGCAGTTCTTC. Its translation: CASSFWDPSYNEQFF.

This clonotype has more than one count but fewer than ten. The V gene is TRBV5-1, the J gene TRBJ1-1, with TRBD1 matching over 7 bases. Germline V gene lookup returns CDR1 SGHRS and CDR2 YFSETQ. Trimming at V came to 0 bases and at J to 4 bases, leaving 3 bases not matched to a gene. CDR3 length: 14 amino acids. The CDR3 DNA follows: TGCGCCAGCAGCTTGGAGGGGGCCTTCACTGAAGCTTTCTTT. Residues: CASSLEGAFTEAFF.

This chain joins TRBV11-2 and TRBJ2-5; 7 nucleotides match TRBD2. The CDR3 length is 16 residues. Germline V gene sequence: CDR1 SGHAT, CDR2 FQNNGV. After removal of 8 bases from V and 6 bases from J, the junction contained 18 bases not matched to a gene. In DNA, the CDR3 is TGTGCCAGCTGTCAGACTAGCAGGAGTGGTATGAAGACCCAGTACTTC. Translating it yields CASCQTSRSGMKTQYF.

On this clonotype itself: Here the CDR3 omits its conserved ending phenylalanine or tryptophan, so a read error is the likely source. The DNA is left out, because the CDR3 cannot be placed on it with certainty; the CDR3 is given as TCRdb lists it. The J gene is TRBJ2-1, the V gene TRBV11-2; TRBD2 is taken as the D call from the table, unchecked against the DNA. The CDR3 extends over 16 residues, inclusive of both ends. CDR1 is SGHAT and CDR2 is FQNNGV in the germline V gene. CDR3 sequence reads: CASSRRISGGDNEQLL.

The chain couples TRBV6-6 to TRBJ2-5; 10 bases line up with TRBD2. CDR3 length: 17 amino acids. Germline assignment: CDR1 MNHNY and CDR2 SVGAGI (reference sequence). CDR3 in amino acids: CVSRPQFTSGVQETQYF. The CDR3 DNA reads as TGTGTCAGTAGGCCTCAATTTACTAGCGGGGTTCAAGAGACCCAGTACTTC.

The chain links TRBV11-2 to TRBJ2-5; D call uncertain. V was trimmed by 1 base and J by 13 bases, leaving 16 bases between them. This CDR3 is 13 amino acids long. The germline V gene encodes CDR1 SGHAT and CDR2 FQNNGV. CDR3: CASSLASQEARYF. CDR3 coding DNA: TGTGCCAGCAGCTTAGCATCCCAAGAGGCCCGGTACTTC.

V and J are TRBV30 and TRBJ2-5; D uncertain. This CDR3 has 15 amino acids. V was shortened by 5 bases and J by 5 bases, with 21 bases between the two germline ends. The germline V gene encodes CDR1 GTSNPN and CDR2 SVGIG (reference sequence). CDR3 residues: CAWGRKGLAQETQYF. The CDR3 DNA is TGTGCCTGGGGTAGGAAAGGTTTAGCCCAGGAGACCCAGTACTTC.

The V call is TRBV12-3 or TRBV12-4, the J call TRBJ2-1; 12 bases map to TRBD1. V lost 7 bases, J lost 13 bases, and 17 bases stayed unmatched. The CDR3 contains 16 residues. The CDR3 DNA reads as TGTGCCAGCACTCGGGGTACGGGACAGGGGGCCGTTGATCAGTTCTTC. Translated: CASTRGTGQGAVDQFF.

The sample holds a few counts of this clonotype. CDR3 protein: CASSQDLGVSYGYTF. CDR3 sequence (DNA): TGTGCCAGCAGCCAAGATCTCGGAGTGAGCTATGGCTACACCTTC. The chain links TRBV4-2 to TRBJ1-2; no reliable D call. Germline values: CDR1 LGHNA, CDR2 YNFKEQ. This CDR3 has 15 residues. The V end lost 0 bases, the J end lost 4 bases, and 12 bases lay between the germline ends.

On this clonotype itself: A read error may explain this, as a much larger clone is one base away. CDR3 sequence: CVSSFHPGRIVNYGYTF. The CDR3 bases are TGTGTCAGCAGTTTCCATCCGGGCCGCATTGTGAACTATGGCTACACCTTC. The rearrangement joins TRBV12-3 or TRBV12-4 to TRBJ1-2; D is unresolved. CDR3 length: 17 residues.